What follows are 22 T cell receptor beta chains derived from one specimen sequenced in a study of blood T cell repertoires in COVID-19. Using immunoSEQ multiplex PCR, the repertoire was profiled, and TCRdb retains in-frame clones only, with some absent. The sample records roughly 240,000 clones, 80% to 90% being singletons. The sample consisted of PBMCs or T cells enriched from blood (not recorded which). The source is a woman in her 40s who had been exposed to COVID-19.

This clone was recorded a few times. The V gene is TRBV7-2, the J gene TRBJ1-5, with 9 nucleotides matching TRBD1. The junction had 3 bases not matched to a gene; V was cut back by 1 base and J by 5 bases. The CDR3 totals 15 residues. Germline CDR1 reads SGHTA; CDR2 reads FQGNSA. CDR3: CASSLVGTGYQPQHF. The CDR3 DNA reads as TGTGCCAGCAGCTTAGTAGGGACAGGGTATCAGCCCCAGCATTTT.

This clone came up a few times. CDR3 loop: CSVSAGRTNQPQHF. CDR3 in DNA: TGCAGCGTCTCCGCGGGACGCACAAATCAGCCCCAGCATTTT. The chain carries TRBV29-1 and TRBJ1-5; D is possibly TRBD1 (5 bases). The V and J ends lost 6 bases and 4 bases respectively, with 16 bases between them. The CDR3 sequence is 14 residues long. Germline values: CDR1 SQVTM, CDR2 ANQGSEA.

The J gene is TRBJ1-2, the V gene TRBV3-1 (or the pseudogene TRBV3-2); possibly TRBD1 for D (5 bases). The V end was cut by 7 bases, the J end by 5 bases, with 20 bases between. The CDR3 consists of 15 residues. Germline V CDR1 and CDR2: LGHDT, YNNKEL (reference sequence). The CDR3 DNA follows: TGTGCCAGCACTCAAGGGGAGGCTGGGGCTTATGGCTACACCTTC. Translating gives CASTQGEAGAYGYTF.

The chain has TRBV28 and TRBJ1-6; D may be TRBD1 (5 bases). The V end was cut by 0 bases, the J end by 10 bases, with 13 bases between. The CDR3 consists of 15 residues. Germline V lookup: CDR1 MDHEN, CDR2 SYDVKM. CDR3 amino acids: CASSLWRGEGSPLHF. Here the CDR3 DNA reads TGTGCCAGCAGTTTATGGCGAGGGGAGGGATCACCCCTCCACTTT. Looking up the rest from reference TRBV28 and TRBJ1-6 gives the full variable domain: DVKVTQSSRYLVKRTGEKVFLECVQDMDHENMFWYRQDPGLGLRLIYFSYDVKMKEKGDIPEGYSVSREKKERFSLILESASTNQTSMYLCASSLWRGEGSPLHFGNGTRLTVT.

The table lists this clone with a few counts. The rearrangement joins TRBV4-1 to TRBJ1-1, with D hard to call. V was clipped by 1 base and J by 0 bases, with 15 bases between them. The CDR3 contains 17 residues. The germline V gene encodes CDR1 MGHRA and CDR2 YSYEKL. CDR3 residues: CASSQGPQRELNTEAFF. CDR3 nucleotide sequence: TGCGCCAGCAGCCAAGGCCCTCAGCGGGAGCTGAACACTGAAGCTTTCTTT.

The chain carries TRBV3-1 (or the pseudogene TRBV3-2) and TRBJ2-5; a weak D match, TRBD2 (6 bases). V lost 5 bases and J 4 bases, leaving 20 bases between the germline ends. The CDR3 consists of 16 residues. From germline, CDR1 is LGHDT and CDR2 YNNKEL (reference sequence). The CDR3 spells CASSNLIWRGGETQYF. In DNA, the CDR3 is TGTGCCAGCAGCAACCTGATCTGGCGGGGAGGAGAGACCCAGTACTTC.

V and J are TRBV10-3 and TRBJ1-4, with 7 bases fitting TRBD1. This CDR3 is built from 14 residues. Germline V CDR1 and CDR2: ENHRY, SYGVKD. The V and J ends lost 8 bases and 4 bases, in that order; junction bases with no gene match: 7. CDR3 amino acids: CAISGTADNEKLFF. CDR3 DNA: TGTGCCATCTCTGGGACAGCCGATAATGAAAAACTGTTTTTT.

The CDR3 DNA reads as TGTGCCAGCAGTGAAACCACGCCTCGGCAGCCCCAGCATTTT. Translation: CASSETTPRQPQHF. The chain uses TRBV28 and TRBJ1-5; D call uncertain. V gave up 5 bases and J gave up 7 bases, with 15 bases separating them. CDR3 length: 14 residues. Per germline, CDR1 MDHEN and CDR2 SYDVKM. The whole variable domain, filled in from reference TRBV28 and TRBJ1-5, reads DVKVTQSSRYLVKRTGEKVFLECVQDMDHENMFWYRQDPGLGLRLIYFSYDVKMKEKGDIPEGYSVSREKKERFSLILESASTNQTSMYLCASSETTPRQPQHFGDGTRLSIL.

The V and J genes are TRBV10-3 and TRBJ1-1; 7 nucleotides align to TRBD1. Per germline, CDR1 ENHRY and CDR2 SYGVKD. V lost 3 bases, J lost 0 bases, and 16 bases stayed unmatched. CDR3 length: 19 residues. Here the CDR3 reads CAISDQTGLAIGMNTEAFF. CDR3 DNA sequence: TGTGCCATCAGTGATCAGACAGGGTTGGCCATTGGCATGAACACTGAAGCTTTCTTT.

V usage is TRBV13 and J usage is TRBJ1-5; D possibly corresponds to TRBD1 (5 bases). Germline CDR1 is PRHDT and CDR2 is FYEKMQ (reference sequence). CDR3 length: 15 amino acids. V gave up 3 bases and J gave up 2 bases, with 11 bases separating them. The CDR3 bases are TGTGCCAGCAGCTTCGGGGGTGGGCGCAATCAGCCCCAGCATTTT. This encodes CASSFGGGRNQPQHF. The full variable domain, with the rest looked up from reference TRBV13 and TRBJ1-5, is AAGVIQSPRHLIKEKRETATLKCYPIPRHDTVYWYQQGPGQDPQFLISFYEKMQSDKGSIPDRFSAQQFSDYHSELNMSSLELGDSALYFCASSFGGGRNQPQHFGDGTRLSIL.

This sequence joins TRBV5-1 and TRBJ2-7; a possible D gene is TRBD1 (5 bases). Trimming took 0 bases from V and 6 from J, leaving 13 bases between them. Germline values: CDR1 SGHRS, CDR2 YFSETQ. There are 14 residues in the CDR3. CDR3 bases: TGCGCCAGCAGCTTGGGGCAGGGAATTAGCGAGCAGTACTTC. The encoded protein is CASSLGQGISEQYF.

The chain employs TRBV21-1 and TRBJ1-3; no DNA check was done on the table's D call, TRBD1. TRBV21-1 is marked as a pseudogene. The CDR3 has 17 amino acids. The CDR3 loop is CVSSTRTGGAEENTIYF. DNA of the CDR3: TGTGTCAGCAGTACTAGGACAGGGGGCGCCGAGGAAAACACCATATATTTT.

This chain connects TRBV7-8 to TRBJ2-3, with 7 bases matching TRBD2. V shed 6 bases, J shed 2 bases, and the junction held 5 bases outside the gene matches. The V gene's germline CDR1 is SGHVS and CDR2 FQNEAQ. The CDR3 loop spans 14 amino acids. CDR3 sequence: CASRLTSPTDTQYF. The DNA of the CDR3 is TGTGCCAGCAGACTGACTAGCCCCACAGATACGCAGTATTTT.

The V gene is TRBV28, the J gene TRBJ2-3, with TRBD1 identical over 9 bases. V lost 3 bases and J lost 1; bases outside the gene matches: 2. This CDR3 has 15 residues. Germline V lookup: CDR1 MDHEN, CDR2 SYDVKM. CDR3: CASSFRDRGTDTQYF. In DNA, the CDR3 is TGTGCCAGCAGTTTCCGGGACAGGGGCACAGATACGCAGTATTTT.

The V and J genes are TRBV24-1 and TRBJ1-5; 7 nucleotides match TRBD1. V gave up 5 bases and J gave up 3 bases; unmatched junction bases: 6. The CDR3 has 15 residues. Germline CDR1 KGHDR, CDR2 SFDVKD. The CDR3 DNA is TGTGCCACCAGTGCGGGAGGGACAGACAATCAGCCCCAGCATTTT. Its protein product is CATSAGGTDNQPQHF.

CDR3 loop: CASSLRRQGANTEAFF. CDR3 bases: TGTGCCAGCAGCTTAAGGAGACAGGGGGCAAACACTGAAGCTTTCTTT. The chain has TRBV7-2 and TRBJ1-1; 10 nucleotides match TRBD1. The CDR3 spans 16 residues. The junction had 5 bases not matched to a gene; V was cut back by 2 bases and J by 2 bases. The germline V gene has CDR1 SGHTA and CDR2 FQGNSA. The full variable domain, in which reference TRBV7-2 and TRBJ1-1 provide the parts outside the CDR3, is GAGVSQSPSNKVTEKGKDVELRCDPISGHTALYWYRQSLGQGLEFLIYFQGNSAPDKSGLPSDRFSAERTGGSVSTLTIQRTQQEDSAVYLCASSLRRQGANTEAFFGQGTRLTVV.

This clone has more than one count but fewer than ten. The rearrangement links TRBV5-1 to TRBJ2-7; the D gene is possibly TRBD2 (6 bases). The V end was cut by 4 bases, the J end by 0 bases, with 14 bases between. The CDR3 has 15 amino acids. Germline-derived CDR1 and CDR2 are SGHRS and YFSETQ. The CDR3: CASSPSGLSSYEQYF. The DNA for the CDR3 is TGCGCCAGCAGCCCATCGGGACTGAGCTCCTACGAGCAGTACTTC.

This rearrangement joins TRBV7-3 to TRBJ2-6, with 8 bases identical to TRBD1. Losses at the gene ends were 4 bases for V and 0 bases for J; bases not matched to a gene: 11. The CDR3 consists of 19 residues. Looked up from germline, CDR1 is SGHTA and CDR2 is FQGTGA. The CDR3 reads CASSSHPRDRNSGANVLTF. The CDR3 region has the DNA TGTGCCAGCAGCTCCCACCCCCGGGACAGGAACTCTGGGGCCAACGTCCTGACTTTC.

The V gene is TRBV5-6, the J gene TRBJ2-2, with TRBD1 identical over 7 bases. The CDR3 contains 16 residues. V shed 3 bases, J shed 7 bases, and the junction held 12 bases outside the gene matches. Germline V gene lookup returns CDR1 SGHDT and CDR2 YYEEEE. DNA for the CDR3: TGTGCCAGCAGCTCCCATGGAAGGGGGCATGTCGGGGAGCTGTTTTTT. Translation gives CASSSHGRGHVGELFF.

J is TRBJ1-5 and V is TRBV19; TRBD1 is a possible D gene (5 bases). Germline V CDR1 and CDR2: LNHDA, SQIVND (reference sequence). The V end lost 7 bases, the J end lost 5 bases, and 12 bases lay between the germline ends. The CDR3 runs to 13 residues. This CDR3 is CASMGQSYQPQHF. The CDR3 DNA reads TGTGCCAGTATGGGGCAGAGTTATCAGCCCCAGCATTTT.

This clone was detected a few times. The chain couples TRBV12-3 or TRBV12-4 to TRBJ1-3; a possible D gene is TRBD1 (6 bases). The CDR3 runs 13 residues. V lost 8 bases and J 2 bases, leaving 10 bases between the germline ends. The chain's CDR3 is CASSGVAGNTIYF. The CDR3, as DNA: TGTGCCAGCTCAGGGGTCGCTGGAAACACCATATATTTT.

The table lists this clone with a few counts. The chain carries TRBV10-3 and TRBJ1-1; the D gene is possibly TRBD1 (5 bases). CDR1 and CDR2 (germline): ENHRY, SYGVKD. This CDR3 is 14 amino acids long. The V gene lost 5 bases and the J gene lost 3 bases, with 13 bases spanning the gap. The CDR3 here is CAISFEDTDTEAFF. The CDR3 DNA reads TGTGCCATCAGTTTCGAGGACACGGACACTGAAGCTTTCTTT.